Listed below are T cell receptor beta chains from one sample, sequenced in a study of early T cells in non-severe SARS-CoV-2 infection. TCRdb used MiXCR to reprocess the 5' RACE reads, holding one entry per CDR3 protein. Among over 35,000 distinct CDR3 sequences, roughly a tenth were seen once, and the ten largest hold roughly 9%. Sample: whole blood. The receptors stem from an adult who was a healthcare worker with PCR-confirmed SARS-CoV-2 infection or an uninfected control (not recorded which). Both conserved end residues are part of each CDR3.

J gene: TRBJ2-5
V gene: TRBV5-1
CDR3 protein: CASSQVAGQETQYF

J gene: TRBJ1-4
V gene: TRBV15
CDR3 protein: CATSRDHQAGGLVGEKLFF

J gene: TRBJ2-3
V gene: TRBV24-1
CDR3 protein: CATSEPRASGGLTDTQYF

J gene: TRBJ2-1
V gene: TRBV6-2/TRBV6-3
CDR3 protein: CASSPQYNEQFF

J gene: TRBJ1-6
V gene: TRBV12-3/TRBV12-4
CDR3 protein: CASIPPSGGSPLHF

J gene: TRBJ1-1
V gene: TRBV6-2/TRBV6-3
CDR3 protein: CASSYGRLNTEAFF

J gene: TRBJ2-3
V gene: TRBV6-2/TRBV6-3
CDR3 protein: CASLKGRAPPSGQYF

J gene: TRBJ1-1
V gene: TRBV7-6
CDR3 protein: CASSSPQRRAFF

J gene: TRBJ1-1
V gene: TRBV12-3/TRBV12-4
CDR3 protein: CASSRFDTLNTEAFF

J gene: TRBJ1-5
V gene: TRBV4-1
CDR3 protein: CASSQGGLGPGIRINQPQHF

J gene: TRBJ1-5
V gene: TRBV19
CDR3 protein: CASSSMAGGDGVAQHF

J gene: TRBJ1-4
V gene: TRBV24-1
CDR3 protein: CATSDVSTGSEKLFF

J gene: TRBJ2-4
V gene: TRBV3-1
CDR3 protein: CASSQGAKNIQYF

J gene: TRBJ2-7
V gene: TRBV7-8
CDR3 protein: CASRPQPGQGNSYEQYF

J gene: TRBJ2-3
V gene: TRBV5-1
CDR3 protein: CASSLEEGTDTQYF

J gene: TRBJ2-5
V gene: TRBV5-1
CDR3 protein: CASSFAGTGRETQYF

J gene: TRBJ2-2
V gene: TRBV5-1
CDR3 protein: CASSLDGGGKELFF

J gene: TRBJ1-5
V gene: TRBV7-8
CDR3 protein: CASSLVSGDQPQHF

J gene: TRBJ2-3
V gene: TRBV5-1
CDR3 protein: CASSLNSGDTDTQYF

J gene: TRBJ1-1
V gene: TRBV29-1
CDR3 protein: CSVRTGGLGTEAFF

J gene: TRBJ2-6
V gene: TRBV5-6
CDR3 protein: CASSLTSGRTPSGANVLTF

J gene: TRBJ1-1
V gene: TRBV4-2
CDR3 protein: CASSRQRWDSTEAFF

J gene: TRBJ2-2
V gene: TRBV24-1
CDR3 protein: CATSDPGTAGELFF

J gene: TRBJ2-1
V gene: TRBV7-2
CDR3 protein: CASSPYRTGVRNEQFF

J gene: TRBJ2-3
V gene: TRBV4-3
CDR3 protein: CASSQDAAGSATDTQYF

J gene: TRBJ2-6
V gene: TRBV24-1
CDR3 protein: CATSDSAGSLSGANVLTF

J gene: TRBJ2-3
V gene: TRBV12-3/TRBV12-4
CDR3 protein: CASRLAGVTDTQYF

J gene: TRBJ2-7
V gene: TRBV6-5
CDR3 protein: CASSSSPLIEQYF

J gene: TRBJ2-3
V gene: TRBV5-1
CDR3 protein: CASSMEKSTDTQYF

J gene: TRBJ1-5
V gene: TRBV6-1
CDR3 protein: CASSGDRDQPQHF

J gene: TRBJ2-7
V gene: TRBV7-2
CDR3 protein: CASSSDPGSGGHEQYF

J gene: TRBJ1-5
V gene: TRBV20-1
CDR3 protein: CSAGGQVGQPQHF

J gene: TRBJ2-5
V gene: TRBV20-1
CDR3 protein: CSASDRNQETQYF

J gene: TRBJ1-2
V gene: TRBV18
CDR3 protein: CASSPPGYGYTF

J gene: TRBJ2-7
V gene: TRBV3-1
CDR3 protein: CASSQDLRGRTYEQYF

J gene: TRBJ1-5
V gene: TRBV7-2
CDR3 protein: CASSPAGGYQPQHF

J gene: TRBJ1-5
V gene: TRBV2
CDR3 protein: CASSVGANQPQHF

J gene: TRBJ2-3
V gene: TRBV4-3
CDR3 protein: CASSPSDLTSGGADTQYF

J gene: TRBJ2-3
V gene: TRBV11-1
CDR3 protein: CASRNVADPTQYF

J gene: TRBJ2-1
V gene: TRBV7-2
CDR3 protein: CASSDSPYGEQFF

J gene: TRBJ2-7
V gene: TRBV4-1
CDR3 protein: CASSQGTGGSYEQYF

J gene: TRBJ2-1
V gene: TRBV5-1
CDR3 protein: CASSFSNGETFF

J gene: TRBJ1-3
V gene: TRBV7-6
CDR3 protein: CASSREHISGNTIYF

J gene: TRBJ2-1
V gene: TRBV20-1
CDR3 protein: CSARPNYNEQFF

J gene: TRBJ2-5
V gene: TRBV4-3
CDR3 protein: CASSQRTGGMETQYF

J gene: TRBJ2-3
V gene: TRBV12-3/TRBV12-4
CDR3 protein: CASSFNLAGSGDTQYF

J gene: TRBJ2-3
V gene: TRBV12-3/TRBV12-4
CDR3 protein: CASKPQGTTDTQYF

J gene: TRBJ1-1
V gene: TRBV6-2/TRBV6-3
CDR3 protein: CASTETPSGSEAFF